The 20 T cell receptor beta chains below come from one sample, sequenced in a study of cytomegalovirus exposure and HLA in healthy donors. The primer mix had 60 Vbeta and 13 Jbeta primers. The table came from immunoSEQ multiplex PCR; TCRdb's copy has only in-frame clones and leaves some out. The data contain around 120,000 clones, roughly two thirds of them seen just once; the ten biggest clones take up over 1.5%. Input material: PBMCs. The receptors were gathered from a man aged 25 to 40 in good health and CMV-seropositive.

The J gene is TRBJ2-5, the V gene TRBV30, with 13 positions matching TRBD2. This CDR3 has 16 amino acids. V shed 5 bases and J 4 bases; nucleotides not matched to a gene: 10. The germline CDR1 and CDR2 sequences are GTSNPN and SVGIG (reference sequence). CDR3 residues: CAWGLRTSGRSETQYF. The CDR3 region has the DNA TGTGCCTGGGGCCTCCGGACTAGCGGGAGATCAGAGACCCAGTACTTC.

This clone was seen once. The chain links TRBV5-1 to TRBJ2-5; D perhaps matches TRBD2 (5 bases). The V end was cut by 4 bases, the J end by 0 bases, with 16 bases between. CDR3 size: 16 residues. Germline V gene data show CDR1 as SGHRS and CDR2 as YFSETQ. CDR3 DNA sequence: TGCGCCAGCAGCCTGGATCGGGGATCGTACCAAGAGACCCAGTACTTC. This gives the protein CASSLDRGSYQETQYF.

The chain carries TRBV29-1 and TRBJ1-1, with 7 bases matching TRBD1. Trimming cost V 7 bases and J 1 base; bases outside gene matches: 6. CDR3 length equals 13 residues. Germline CDR1 reads SQVTM; CDR2 reads ANQGSEA. This chain's CDR3 is CSATGQRNTEAFF. The CDR3 coding sequence is TGCAGCGCTACGGGACAGAGGAACACTGAAGCTTTCTTT.

The chain recombines TRBV9 with TRBJ2-6; 9 nucleotides align to TRBD1. Germline V gene sequence: CDR1 SGDLS, CDR2 YYNGEE. V shed 4 bases, J shed 0 bases, and the junction held 11 bases outside the gene matches. This CDR3 has 19 amino acids. Here the CDR3 reads CASSRGGGTGSSGANVLTF. For the CDR3, the DNA is TGTGCCAGCAGCCGAGGGGGGGGGACAGGGAGCTCTGGGGCCAACGTCCTGACTTTC.

V gene TRBV13 combines with J gene TRBJ2-3; TRBD2 matches at 12 bases. The germline V gene has CDR1 PRHDT and CDR2 FYEKMQ (reference sequence). CDR3 length: 16 amino acids. V lost 5 bases and J lost 2; bases outside the gene matches: 5. The CDR3 region has the DNA TGTGCCAGCAGCCCGACTAGCGGGAGCCTCACAGATACGCAGTATTTT. Its translation is CASSPTSGSLTDTQYF.

The chain links TRBV5-1 to TRBJ1-2; TRBD1 might be the D (6 bases). Germline CDR1 is SGHRS and CDR2 is YFSETQ. V was clipped by 3 bases and J by 7 bases, with 22 bases between them. The CDR3 is 16 amino acids. The CDR3 sequence is CASSWTATGALTGYTF. The CDR3 DNA reads TGCGCCAGCAGCTGGACCGCGACAGGAGCGCTTACTGGCTACACCTTC.

The V call is TRBV4-1, the J call TRBJ2-7; TRBD2 matches 7 bases. The trim removed 8 bases at V and 4 bases at J, leaving 17 bases unmatched. CDR1 is MGHRA and CDR2 is YSYEKL in the germline V gene. This CDR3 has 16 residues. CDR3 sequence: CASRLSGAGTGYEQYF. For the CDR3, the DNA is TGCGCCAGCCGGCTCTCGGGAGCGGGGACGGGGTACGAGCAGTACTTC.

This chain uses TRBV19 with TRBJ2-2; 8 bases fit TRBD2. The length of the CDR3 is 16 residues. V dropped 2 bases and J dropped 4; count of bases not matched to a gene: 6. The germline V gene has CDR1 LNHDA and CDR2 SQIVND (reference sequence). The CDR3 spells CASSILPAGGTGELFF. CDR3 coding DNA: TGTGCCAGTAGTATACTGCCCGCGGGAGGCACCGGGGAGCTGTTTTTT.

This clone came up a few times. CDR3 residues: CASSFEAGVWYEQYF. CDR3 in DNA: TGTGCCAGCAGCTTTGAGGCGGGAGTGTGGTACGAGCAGTACTTC. The chain employs TRBV5-6 and TRBJ2-7; 7 bases line up with TRBD2. V lost 2 bases and J lost 4; bases outside the gene matches: 9. Germline V gives CDR1 SGHDT, CDR2 YYEEEE. CDR3 length: 15 amino acids.

This clone has more than one count but fewer than ten. The gene calls are TRBV5-1 and TRBJ2-6; 7 bases match TRBD2. The V and J ends lost 4 bases and 0 bases, in that order; junction bases with no gene match: 22. Germline CDR1 reads SGHRS; CDR2 reads YFSETQ. This CDR3 is 22 amino acids long. The CDR3 loop is CASSRRPAGSSGVPSGANVLTF. The CDR3 region has the DNA TGCGCCAGCAGCCGCCGCCCTGCGGGGTCTAGCGGAGTCCCCTCTGGGGCCAACGTCCTGACTTTC.

CDR3 bases: TGTGCCAGCAGCCCACCGTTGGACAGGGAGGTCGGGACCCAGTACTTC. Amino acids: CASSPPLDREVGTQYF. The J gene is TRBJ2-5, the V gene TRBV13; 8 nucleotides agree with TRBD1. V dropped 5 bases and J dropped 7; count of bases not matched to a gene: 15. The germline gives CDR1 PRHDT, CDR2 FYEKMQ (reference sequence). CDR3 size: 16 residues.

The chain couples TRBV6-1 to TRBJ2-7, with 10 nucleotides matching TRBD1. CDR3 size: 14 residues. V lost 5 bases, J lost 3 bases, and 4 bases stayed unmatched. CDR1 MNHNS and CDR2 SASEGT come from the germline V gene. The CDR3: CASSIRTGGYEQYF. In DNA form, the CDR3 reads TGTGCCAGCAGTATCCGGACAGGGGGCTACGAGCAGTACTTC.

This clone was counted a few times. The rearrangement joins TRBV5-4 to TRBJ1-1, with a possible D match to TRBD1 (6 bases). Between the trimmed V and J ends, which lost 6 bases and 1 base, there was a span of 22 bases. This CDR3 has 17 amino acids. CDR1 SGHNT and CDR2 YYREEE come from the germline V gene (reference sequence). CDR3 protein: CASIDLSMTGSNTEAFF. DNA for the CDR3: TGTGCCAGCATCGATCTTTCTATGACAGGATCGAACACTGAAGCTTTCTTT.

The CDR3 loop is CASSLLGASNYGYTF. The DNA for the CDR3 is TGTGCCAGCAGTTTGTTAGGGGCGTCAAACTATGGCTACACCTTC. V usage is TRBV28 and J usage is TRBJ1-2, with a possible D match to TRBD1 (5 bases). V gave up 3 bases and J gave up 2 bases, with 13 bases separating them. The CDR3 runs 15 residues. The germline V gene encodes CDR1 MDHEN and CDR2 SYDVKM.

As to this clone: The junction and the germline gene differ at one end; a read error may be behind it. The chain has TRBV5-1 and TRBJ2-7; TRBD1 might be the D (6 bases). The CDR3 length is 14 residues. Germline V gene sequence: CDR1 SGHRS, CDR2 YFSETQ. CDR3 sequence: CASTPSTGDNYPHF. The CDR3 DNA is TGCGCCAGCACACCGTCGACTGGGGACAACTACCCCCACTTC.

V is TRBV5-1 and J is TRBJ1-4, with no clear D. This CDR3 is 15 amino acids long. Deletions cut 4 bases from V and 0 bases from J, with 10 bases between. Germline CDR1 and CDR2: SGHRS and YFSETQ. The chain's CDR3 is CASSPGRATNEKLFF. CDR3 sequence (DNA): TGCGCCAGCAGCCCGGGGAGGGCAACTAATGAAAAACTGTTTTTT.

This clone was seen a few times. The chain's CDR3 is CASSTLGTAGAFF. Here the CDR3 DNA reads TGTGCCAGCAGCACGCTAGGGACAGCCGGGGCTTTCTTT. The rearrangement uses TRBV5-4 and TRBJ1-1; 7 positions match TRBD1. Germline CDR1 SGHNT, CDR2 YYREEE (reference sequence). This CDR3 contains 13 residues. V shed 4 bases and J 11 bases; nucleotides not matched to a gene: 11.

The chain couples TRBV10-1 to TRBJ2-3; weak D call: TRBD1 (5 bases). CDR1 WNHNN and CDR2 SYGVQD come from the germline V gene (reference sequence). This CDR3 is built from 15 residues. V dropped 3 bases and J dropped 3 bases, with 13 bases sitting between them. CDR3 amino acids: CASSDPSRQTDTQYF. As DNA, the CDR3 is TGCGCCAGCAGTGACCCTTCTAGACAGACAGATACGCAGTATTTT.

The chain recombines TRBV2 with TRBJ2-5; no reliable D call. CDR1 and CDR2 (germline): SNHLY, FYNNEI. There are 13 residues in the CDR3. Trimming took off 3 bases at V and 3 bases at J, with 8 bases between the two ends. CDR3 in DNA: TGTGCCAGCAGTGATAACGGTGAAGAGACCCAGTACTTC. Its protein product is CASSDNGEETQYF.

The CDR3 coding sequence is TGTGCCAGAAGCTCGCACGGGGAGACCCAGTACTTC. Translated: CARSSHGETQYF. This sequence joins TRBV5-3 and TRBJ2-5, with D unclear. TRBV5-3 is an open reading frame, and its role is uncertain. The V end was cut by 3 bases, the J end by 5 bases, with 8 bases between. The length of the CDR3 is 12 residues.